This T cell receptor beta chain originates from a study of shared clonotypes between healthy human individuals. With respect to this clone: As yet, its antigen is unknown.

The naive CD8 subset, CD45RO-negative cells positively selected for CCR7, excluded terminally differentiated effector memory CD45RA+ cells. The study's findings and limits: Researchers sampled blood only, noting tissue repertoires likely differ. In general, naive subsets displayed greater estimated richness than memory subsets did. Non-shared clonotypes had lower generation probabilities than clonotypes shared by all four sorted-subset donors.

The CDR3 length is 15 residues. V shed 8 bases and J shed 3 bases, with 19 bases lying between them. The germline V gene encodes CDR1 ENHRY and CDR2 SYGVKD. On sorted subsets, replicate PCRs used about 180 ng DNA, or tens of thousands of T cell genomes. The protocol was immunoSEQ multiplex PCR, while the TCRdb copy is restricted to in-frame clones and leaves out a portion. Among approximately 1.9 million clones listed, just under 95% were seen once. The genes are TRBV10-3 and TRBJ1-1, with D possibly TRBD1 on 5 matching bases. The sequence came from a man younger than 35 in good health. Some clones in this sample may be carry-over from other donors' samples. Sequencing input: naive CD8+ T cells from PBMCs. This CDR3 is CAIGDPRDLDTEAFF. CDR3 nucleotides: TGTGCCATCGGGGACCCAAGGGATCTCGACACTGAAGCTTTCTTT.